This T cell receptor beta chain is drawn from a study of siplizumab effects on memory and regulatory T cells. This CDR3 is built from 15 residues. Trimming stripped 4 bases from V and 0 bases from J, with 13 bases between. Germline V CDR1 and CDR2: SGHNT, YYREEE (reference sequence). Profiled with immunoSEQ multiplex PCR; TCRdb holds only in-frame clones, not every one. The sample shows 50,000 or so clones, 95% to 98% of them seen only once. This TCR derives from a human donor in good health. The chain carries TRBV5-4 and TRBJ1-1; TRBD1 might be the D (6 bases). The sequenced material came from naive CD4+ T cells sorted from blood. In DNA, the CDR3 is TGTGCCAGCAGCCGATTACAGGGTGTGAACACTGAAGCTTTCTTT. Amino acids: CASSRLQGVNTEAFF.